This T cell receptor (beta chain) was identified during a study of cytomegalovirus exposure and HLA in healthy donors. This clone was seen just once. This CDR3 contains 13 residues. The V and J ends lost 2 bases and 4 bases respectively, with 8 bases between them. The germline gives CDR1 MGHRA, CDR2 YSYEKL. The protocol was immunoSEQ multiplex PCR, while the TCRdb copy is restricted to in-frame clones and leaves out a portion. The top ten hold about 2% of the sample, which has 220,000 or so clones, 80% to 90% seen once. The chain combines TRBV4-1 with TRBJ2-5; no clear D gene. Sequenced: PBMCs. The receptor was isolated from a woman between 18 and 30 years old in good health and CMV-seropositive. CDR3 in DNA: TGCGCCAGCAGCCAACTAGTCGGAGAGACCCAGTACTTC. Translated: CASSQLVGETQYF.